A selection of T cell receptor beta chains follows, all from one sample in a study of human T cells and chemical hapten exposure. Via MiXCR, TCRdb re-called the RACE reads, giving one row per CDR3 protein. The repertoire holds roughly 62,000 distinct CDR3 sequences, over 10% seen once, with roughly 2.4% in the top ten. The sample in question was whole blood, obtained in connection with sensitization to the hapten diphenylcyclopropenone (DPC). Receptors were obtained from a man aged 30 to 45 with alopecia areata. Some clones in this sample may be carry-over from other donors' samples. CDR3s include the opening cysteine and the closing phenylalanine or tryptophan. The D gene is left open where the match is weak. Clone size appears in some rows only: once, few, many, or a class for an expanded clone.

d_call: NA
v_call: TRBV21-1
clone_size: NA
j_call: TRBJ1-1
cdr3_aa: CASIQAFF
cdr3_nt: TGTGCCAGCATCCAGGCTTTCTTT

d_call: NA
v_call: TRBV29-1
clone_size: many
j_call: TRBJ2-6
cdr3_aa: CSVDWKGTGANVLTF
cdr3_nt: TGCAGCGTTGATTGGAAAGGGACTGGGGCCAACGTCCTGACTTTC

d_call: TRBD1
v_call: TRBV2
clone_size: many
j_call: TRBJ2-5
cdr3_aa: CASSGQGTQTQYF
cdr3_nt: TGTGCCAGCAGTGGACAGGGTACACAGACCCAGTACTTC

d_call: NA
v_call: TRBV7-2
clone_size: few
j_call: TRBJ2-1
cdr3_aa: CASSFPTGLNEQFF
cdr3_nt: TGTGCCAGCAGCTTCCCGACTGGCCTCAATGAGCAGTTCTTC

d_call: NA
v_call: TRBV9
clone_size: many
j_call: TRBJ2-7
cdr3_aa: CASSVGIRGADDEQYF
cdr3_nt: TGTGCCAGCAGCGTAGGGATACGGGGGGCAGACGACGAGCAGTACTTC

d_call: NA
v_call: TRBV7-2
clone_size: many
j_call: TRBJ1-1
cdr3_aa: CASSLGGASTEAFF
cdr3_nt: TGTGCCAGCAGCTTAGGAGGGGCGAGCACTGAAGCTTTCTTT

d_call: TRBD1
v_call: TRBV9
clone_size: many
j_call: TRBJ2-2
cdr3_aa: CASSVSPQGAGTGELFF
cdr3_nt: TGTGCCAGCAGCGTATCCCCACAGGGGGCGGGCACCGGGGAGCTGTTTTTT

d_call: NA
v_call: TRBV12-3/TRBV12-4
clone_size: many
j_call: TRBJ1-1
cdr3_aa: CASSLVTRNTEAFF
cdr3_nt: TGTGCCAGCAGTTTAGTTACCAGGAACACTGAAGCTTTCTTT

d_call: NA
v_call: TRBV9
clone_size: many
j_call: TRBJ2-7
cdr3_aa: CASSVGNEQYF
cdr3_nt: TGTGCCAGCAGCGTAGGGAACGAGCAGTACTTC

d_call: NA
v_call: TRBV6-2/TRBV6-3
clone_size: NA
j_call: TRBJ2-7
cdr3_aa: CASSYSSRGPYEQYF
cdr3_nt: TGTGCCAGCAGTTACTCGTCCAGGGGTCCGTACGAGCAGTACTTC

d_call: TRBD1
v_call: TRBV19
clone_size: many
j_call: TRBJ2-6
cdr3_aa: CASSIGDRAANVLTF
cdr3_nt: TGTGCCAGTAGTATAGGGGACAGGGCGGCCAACGTCCTGACTTTC

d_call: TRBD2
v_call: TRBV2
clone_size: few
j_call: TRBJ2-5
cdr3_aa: CASTLAGLPQETQYF
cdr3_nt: TGTGCCAGCACACTAGCGGGCCTCCCACAAGAGACCCAGTACTTC

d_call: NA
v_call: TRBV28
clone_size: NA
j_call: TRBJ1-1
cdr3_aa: CASSPLDTEAFF
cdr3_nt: TGTGCCAGCAGCCCACTCGACACTGAAGCTTTCTTT

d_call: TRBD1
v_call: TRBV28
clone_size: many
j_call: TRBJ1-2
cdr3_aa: CASSPSGGYGYTF
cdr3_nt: TGTGCCAGCAGTCCATCAGGGGGCTATGGCTACACCTTC

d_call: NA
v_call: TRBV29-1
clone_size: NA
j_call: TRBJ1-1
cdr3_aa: CSGGPLNTEAFF
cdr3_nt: TGCAGCGGAGGACCGTTGAACACTGAAGCTTTCTTT

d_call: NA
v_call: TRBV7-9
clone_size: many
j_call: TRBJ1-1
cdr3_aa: CASLALLNTEAFF
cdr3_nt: TGTGCCAGCCTAGCCCTGTTGAACACTGAAGCTTTCTTT

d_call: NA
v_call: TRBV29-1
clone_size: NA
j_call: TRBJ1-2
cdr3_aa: CSVESGGPGGYTF
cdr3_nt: TGCAGCGTTGAAAGTGGGGGCCCGGGAGGCTACACCTTC

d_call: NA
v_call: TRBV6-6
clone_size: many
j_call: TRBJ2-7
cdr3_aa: CASWGEGRREQYF
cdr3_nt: TGTGCCAGCTGGGGGGAAGGCCGCCGGGAGCAGTACTTC

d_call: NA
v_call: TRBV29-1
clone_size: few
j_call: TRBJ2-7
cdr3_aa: CSVVNLNLKEQYF
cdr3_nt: TGCAGCGTCGTAAACCTAAATCTTAAGGAGCAGTACTTC

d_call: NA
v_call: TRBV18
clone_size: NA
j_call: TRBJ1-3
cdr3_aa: CASSQGSRPGGNTIYF
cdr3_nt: TGTGCCAGCTCACAGGGTTCTCGTCCGGGGGGAAACACCATATATTTT

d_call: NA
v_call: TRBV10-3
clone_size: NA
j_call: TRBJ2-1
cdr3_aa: CAISEVNEQFF
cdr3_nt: TGTGCCATCAGTGAGGTGAATGAGCAGTTCTTC

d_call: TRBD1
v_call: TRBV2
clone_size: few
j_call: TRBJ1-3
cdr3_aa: CASSERTGVSGNTIYF
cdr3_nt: TGTGCCAGCAGTGAAAGGACAGGGGTATCTGGAAACACCATATATTTT

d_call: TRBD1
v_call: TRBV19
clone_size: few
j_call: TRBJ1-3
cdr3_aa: CASDRGGNTIYF
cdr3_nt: TGTGCCAGCGACAGGGGCGGAAACACCATATATTTT

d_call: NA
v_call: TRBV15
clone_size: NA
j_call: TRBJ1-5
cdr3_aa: CATSRAHQPQHF
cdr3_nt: TGTGCCACCAGCAGAGCCCATCAGCCCCAGCATTTT

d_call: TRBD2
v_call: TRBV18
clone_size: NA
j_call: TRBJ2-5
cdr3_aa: CASSLTFIRGGETQYF
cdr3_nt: TGTGCCAGCTCCCTCACATTCATCCGGGGGGGAGAGACCCAGTACTTC

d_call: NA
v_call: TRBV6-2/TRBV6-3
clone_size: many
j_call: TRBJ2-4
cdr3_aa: CASSARQNIQYF
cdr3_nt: TGTGCCAGCAGCGCCAGACAAAACATTCAGTACTTC

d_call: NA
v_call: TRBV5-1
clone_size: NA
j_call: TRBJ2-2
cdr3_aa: CASSLGTHSNTGELFF
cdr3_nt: TGCGCCAGCAGCCTAGGGACACATTCGAACACCGGGGAGCTGTTTTTT

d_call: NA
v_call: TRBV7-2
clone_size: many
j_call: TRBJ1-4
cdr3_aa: CASSIRTATNEKLFF
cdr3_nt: TGTGCCAGCAGCATCAGGACAGCAACTAATGAAAAACTGTTTTTT

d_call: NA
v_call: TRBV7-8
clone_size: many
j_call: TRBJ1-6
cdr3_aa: CASSQSGEVSPLHF
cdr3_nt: TGTGCCAGCAGCCAATCCGGGGAAGTATCACCCCTCCACTTT

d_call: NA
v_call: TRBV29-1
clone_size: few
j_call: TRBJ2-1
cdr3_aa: CSVFVTIEQFF
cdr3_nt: TGCAGCGTTTTCGTCACGATTGAGCAGTTCTTC

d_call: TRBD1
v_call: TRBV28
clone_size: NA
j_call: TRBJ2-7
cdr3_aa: CASQTGVSYEQYF
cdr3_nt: TGTGCCAGCCAGACAGGGGTCTCCTACGAGCAGTACTTC

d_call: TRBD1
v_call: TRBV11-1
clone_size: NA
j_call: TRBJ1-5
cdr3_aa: CASSRDRDQPQHF
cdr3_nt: TGTGCCAGCAGCCGGGACAGGGACCAGCCCCAGCATTTT